Below, 29 T cell receptor beta chains from the same sample are listed, as sequenced in a study of T cell changes during pregnancy in multiple sclerosis. Produced via immunoSEQ multiplex PCR; TCRdb's table is partial and in-frame only. Among approximately 90,000 clones listed, about 94% were seen once. The specimen comprised peripheral blood, sampled in the third trimester of pregnancy. The receptor source for this set is a female donor with multiple sclerosis, enrolled in a pregnancy study.

The chain joins TRBV5-4 to TRBJ1-4; D is perhaps TRBD1 (5 bases). The CDR3 consists of 14 residues. Trimming left V 0 bases short and J 5 bases short, with 8 bases between. Per the germline V gene, CDR1 is SGHNT and CDR2 is YYREEE (reference sequence). The CDR3 DNA sequence: TGTGCCAGCAGCTTGGCAGGGTGGAATGAAAAACTGTTTTTT. The encoded protein is CASSLAGWNEKLFF.

The gene calls are TRBV27 and TRBJ2-7; the match to TRBD1 covers 10 bases. The germline V gene encodes CDR1 MNHEY and CDR2 SMNVEV (reference sequence). The CDR3 totals 15 residues. V lost 6 bases, J lost 6 bases, and 11 bases stayed unmatched. In DNA, the CDR3 is TGTGCCAGCAGGGCCCGGGACAGGGGCCCTTCCGAGCAGTACTTC. Translating it yields CASRARDRGPSEQYF.

The rearrangement joins TRBV11-2 to TRBJ1-1; D gene unclear. Trimming shortened V by 3 bases and J by 0 bases, and 8 bases separated the two germline ends. Germline V gene data show CDR1 as SGHAT and CDR2 as FQNNGV. This CDR3 contains 14 residues. DNA of the CDR3: TGTGCCAGCAGCTTTCGACATCTGAACACTGAAGCTTTCTTT. Amino acids: CASSFRHLNTEAFF.

The chain joins TRBV27 to TRBJ1-1; possibly TRBD1 for D (6 bases). CDR1 MNHEY and CDR2 SMNVEV come from the germline V gene (reference sequence). This CDR3 contains 15 residues. V dropped 3 bases and J dropped 5 bases, with 16 bases sitting between them. The CDR3 DNA reads as TGTGCCAGCAGTTTTAGGCTGGGGGCAGGAACTGAAGCTTTCTTT. It is translated as CASSFRLGAGTEAFF.

This rearrangement joins TRBV4-1 to TRBJ1-2; D is ambiguous. This CDR3 is 13 amino acids long. The V end lost 1 base, the J end lost 8 bases, and 11 bases lay between the germline ends. CDR1 and CDR2 (germline): MGHRA, YSYEKL. CDR3 protein: CASSQVSSAGYTF. DNA for the CDR3: TGCGCCAGCAGCCAAGTATCAAGCGCCGGCTACACCTTC.

This clone appeared a single time. CDR3: CASSREPQGRDTQYF. The CDR3 nucleotides read TGCGCCAGCAGCAGGGAACCCCAGGGAAGGGATACGCAGTATTTT. V usage is TRBV5-1 and J usage is TRBJ2-3, with D possibly matching TRBD1 (5 bases). This CDR3 comprises 15 residues. Trimming took 4 bases from V and 6 from J, leaving 18 bases between them. Germline CDR1 reads SGHRS; CDR2 reads YFSETQ.

The CDR3 loop reads CASSPRTSGPYNEQFF. The DNA of the CDR3 is TGTGCCAGCAGCCCTAGGACTAGCGGGCCTTACAATGAGCAGTTCTTC. The chain uses TRBV13 and TRBJ2-1; 11 bases line up with TRBD2. J lost 4 bases, V lost 5 bases, and 7 bases had no gene match. Germline V gene sequence: CDR1 PRHDT, CDR2 FYEKMQ (reference sequence). This CDR3 region has 16 residues. The variable domain in full, with the rest retrieved from reference TRBV13 and TRBJ2-1, is AAGVIQSPRHLIKEKRETATLKCYPIPRHDTVYWYQQGPGQDPQFLISFYEKMQSDKGSIPDRFSAQQFSDYHSELNMSSLELGDSALYFCASSPRTSGPYNEQFFGPGTRLTVL.

The chain carries TRBV4-2 and TRBJ2-3, with TRBD2 matching over 13 bases. The germline V gene has CDR1 LGHNA and CDR2 YNFKEQ. J lost 4 bases, V lost 3 bases, and 10 bases had no gene match. The CDR3 length is 18 residues. CDR3 sequence: CASSHLGGTSGTSDTQYF. The CDR3 DNA follows: TGTGCCAGCAGCCATTTGGGGGGGACTAGCGGGACTTCAGATACGCAGTATTTT.

The chain recombines TRBV6-5 with TRBJ2-1, with TRBD2 matching 12 bases. Germline CDR1 and CDR2: MNHEY and SVGAGI. The CDR3 totals 15 residues. The junction had 5 bases not matched to a gene; V was cut back by 6 bases and J by 5 bases. The CDR3 region is CASRSGLAGNNEQFF. In nucleotides, the CDR3 is TGTGCCAGCAGGTCGGGACTAGCGGGCAACAATGAGCAGTTCTTC.

This chain uses TRBV12-2 with TRBJ1-1. TRBV12-2 is a documented pseudogene. This CDR3 region has 11 residues. In DNA, the CDR3 is TGTGCAAGTCGCCTCAGACTTTCGGCTTTCTTT. It translates to CASRLRLSAFF.

This clone was detected once. The rearrangement joins TRBV4-2 to TRBJ1-2; 8 positions agree with TRBD1. Per the germline V gene, CDR1 is LGHNA and CDR2 is YNFKEQ. The CDR3 is 14 residues long. V dropped 8 bases and J dropped 7; count of bases not matched to a gene: 12. The DNA of the CDR3 is TGTGCCAGCTCCCCAATAGGACAGGGTGCTGGCTACACCTTC. It translates to CASSPIGQGAGYTF.

This chain links TRBV30 with TRBJ2-5; the match to TRBD2 covers 8 bases. Per the germline V gene, CDR1 is GTSNPN and CDR2 is SVGIG (reference sequence). The CDR3 length is 16 residues. With 4 bases clipped from V and 1 base from J, the junction kept 11 bases outside the gene matches. The CDR3 DNA reads TGTGCCTGGATGGCGTCGGCTAGCGGGTTCCAAGAGACCCAGTACTTC. It translates to CAWMASASGFQETQYF.

The CDR3 loop is CTSSQDIIGGLAGGPGTDTQYF. CDR3 nucleotides: TGCACCAGCAGCCAAGATATAATAGGTGGACTAGCGGGAGGGCCCGGCACAGATACGCAGTATTTT. This chain links TRBV1 with TRBJ2-3; the D call TRBD2 from the table was never checked on the DNA. TRBV1 is noted as a pseudogene. This CDR3 contains 22 residues.

CDR3: CASSLERGWNEQFF. In DNA form, the CDR3 reads TGTGCCAGCAGCTTAGAACGGGGATGGAATGAGCAGTTCTTC. The chain recombines TRBV5-5 with TRBJ2-1, with D perhaps matching TRBD2 (5 bases). V lost 2 bases and J 7 bases, leaving 13 bases between the germline ends. The CDR3 has 14 residues. Per germline, CDR1 SGHKS and CDR2 YYEKEE (reference sequence).

With respect to this clone: The sample holds other DNA sequences that translate to the same CDR3. The V gene is TRBV7-9, the J gene TRBJ2-3; the match to TRBD2 covers 15 bases. The length of the CDR3 is 16 residues. Germline lookup yields CDR1 SEHNR and CDR2 FQNEAQ (reference sequence). Losses at the gene ends were 5 bases for V and 4 bases for J; bases not matched to a gene: 4. The CDR3: CASSLGLAGGSDTQYF. The CDR3 DNA is TGTGCCAGCAGCCTTGGACTAGCGGGAGGGTCAGATACGCAGTATTTT.

This chain links TRBV19 with TRBJ1-1; possibly TRBD1 for D (6 bases). This CDR3 has 15 amino acids. Looked up from germline, CDR1 is LNHDA and CDR2 is SQIVND (reference sequence). V was clipped by 5 bases and J by 5 bases, with 18 bases between them. CDR3 in DNA: TGTGCCAGTAGTTATTCAGGGGCCTTACGAACTGAAGCTTTCTTT. It yields the protein CASSYSGALRTEAFF. Looking up the rest from reference TRBV19 and TRBJ1-1 gives the full variable domain: DGGITQSPKYLFRKEGQNVTLSCEQNLNHDAMYWYRQDPGQGLRLIYYSQIVNDFQKGDIAEGYSVSREKKESFPLTVTSAQKNPTAFYLCASSYSGALRTEAFFGQGTRLTVV.

V usage is TRBV7-9 and J usage is TRBJ2-2; a possible D gene is TRBD2 (5 bases). The V gene's germline CDR1 is SEHNR and CDR2 FQNEAQ (reference sequence). CDR3 length equals 14 residues. Trimming cost V 5 bases and J 0 bases, with 7 bases left between them. DNA of the CDR3: TGTGCCAGCAGCCGGAGGACGAACACCGGGGAGCTGTTTTTT. Its translation: CASSRRTNTGELFF.

The chain carries TRBV15 and TRBJ1-3; D unresolved. The CDR3 runs 15 residues. V was cut by 0 bases and J by 0 bases, with 6 bases left in between. Germline-derived CDR1 and CDR2 are LNHNV and YYDKDF (reference sequence). CDR3 amino acids: CATSRDLSSGNTIYF. CDR3 DNA sequence: TGTGCCACCAGCAGAGATCTGAGCTCTGGAAACACCATATATTTT.

The V and J genes are TRBV11-2 and TRBJ2-1; D possibly corresponds to TRBD2 (6 bases). The CDR3 is 15 residues long. V was trimmed by 4 bases and J by 4 bases, leaving 14 bases between them. Germline-derived CDR1 and CDR2 are SGHAT and FQNNGV. CDR3 sequence: CASSYLAMRYNEQFF. Written as DNA, the CDR3 is TGTGCCAGCAGCTATCTAGCGATGCGGTACAATGAGCAGTTCTTC. Drawing the rest from reference TRBV11-2 and TRBJ2-1, the complete variable domain is EAGVAQSPRYKIIEKRQSVAFWCNPISGHATLYWYQQILGQGPKLLIQFQNNGVVDDSQLPKDRFSAERLKGVDSTLKIQPAKLEDSAVYLCASSYLAMRYNEQFFGPGTRLTVL.

This clone showed up just once. The chain is built from TRBV5-6 and TRBJ2-3; 7 bases align to TRBD2. The V gene end was trimmed by 5 bases and the J gene end by 1 base; junction bases not matched to a gene: 7. The V gene's germline CDR1 is SGHDT and CDR2 YYEEEE. The CDR3 totals 15 residues. The CDR3 sequence: CASSLGGVGTDTQYF. The CDR3 bases are TGTGCCAGCAGTCTGGGGGGGGTCGGCACAGATACGCAGTATTTT.

The chain employs TRBV4-2 and TRBJ2-5; D perhaps matches TRBD1 (6 bases). Per the germline V gene, CDR1 is LGHNA and CDR2 is YNFKEQ. V gave up 4 bases and J gave up 2 bases, with 23 bases separating them. The CDR3 is made up of 18 amino acids. The CDR3 sequence is CASSPRIILGQKQETQYF. In DNA, the CDR3 is TGTGCCAGCAGCCCACGAATAATACTAGGACAGAAACAAGAGACCCAGTACTTC.

The chain combines TRBV9 with TRBJ2-7; D is perhaps TRBD2 (6 bases). Germline CDR1 and CDR2: SGDLS and YYNGEE. This CDR3 region has 14 residues. Trimming took 6 bases from V and 2 from J, leaving 15 bases between them. The CDR3 DNA reads TGTGCCAGCAACTCCCCGGGAGACACCTACGAGCAGTACTTC. Its protein is CASNSPGDTYEQYF.

This clone came up a few times. CDR3 sequence: CAISVGALNTEAFF. As DNA, the CDR3 is TGTGCCATCAGTGTTGGGGCATTGAACACTGAAGCTTTCTTT. V gene TRBV10-3 combines with J gene TRBJ1-1, with D maybe TRBD1 (5 bases). The CDR3 spans 14 residues. V lost 4 bases and J lost 0, with 9 bases in between. Germline CDR1 ENHRY, CDR2 SYGVKD.

For the CDR3, the DNA is TGTGCCAGCAGAGGGGGATCTGAAGCTTTCTTT. Encoded protein: CASRGGSEAFF. V is TRBV6-6 and J is TRBJ1-1, with a weak D call TRBD1 (6 bases). Germline CDR1 reads MNHNY; CDR2 reads SVGAGI (reference sequence). The CDR3 is made up of 11 amino acids. V was pared by 6 bases and J by 6 bases, with 8 bases between.

V gene TRBV19 combines with J gene TRBJ2-1; tentatively, D is TRBD2 (5 bases). The CDR3 has 14 amino acids. CDR1 LNHDA and CDR2 SQIVND come from the germline V gene (reference sequence). Trimming removed 3 bases from V and 8 bases from J, with 14 bases in between. CDR3 in amino acids: CASSMSQVRDEQFF. CDR3 DNA sequence: TGTGCCAGTAGTATGAGTCAAGTGAGGGATGAGCAGTTCTTC.

The chain is built from TRBV10-1 and TRBJ2-1; the match to TRBD1 covers 9 bases. The CDR3 consists of 14 residues. The V segment lost 6 bases and the J segment 5 bases; nucleotides outside the gene matches: 5. The germline CDR1 and CDR2 sequences are WNHNN and SYGVQD (reference sequence). The CDR3 sequence: CASSSGTGHNEQFF. CDR3 DNA sequence: TGCGCCAGCAGCTCCGGGACAGGGCACAATGAGCAGTTCTTC.

The CDR3 reads CASSRSTSGIPYSYEQYF. In nucleotides, the CDR3 is TGTGCCAGCAGCCGCTCGACTAGCGGGATTCCTTACTCCTACGAGCAGTACTTC. This rearrangement joins TRBV14 to TRBJ2-7, with 11 nucleotides matching TRBD2. Losses at the gene ends were 4 bases for V and 0 bases for J; bases not matched to a gene: 11. CDR3 length: 18 amino acids. Germline CDR1 is SGHDN and CDR2 is FVKESK. The variable domain in full, with the rest retrieved from reference TRBV14 and TRBJ2-7, is EAGVTQFPSHSVIEKGQTVTLRCDPISGHDNLYWYRRVMGKEIKFLLHFVKESKQDESGMPNNRFLAERTGGTYSTLKVQPAELEDSGVYFCASSRSTSGIPYSYEQYFGPGTRLTVT.

This clone was seen more than once but under ten times. V usage is TRBV11-2 and J usage is TRBJ1-1; weak D call: TRBD1 (5 bases). The length of the CDR3 is 15 residues. Per the germline V gene, CDR1 is SGHAT and CDR2 is FQNNGV. V dropped 5 bases and J dropped 0 bases, with 13 bases sitting between them. Here the CDR3 DNA reads TGTGCCAGCAGCCCCCACAGGCCCATGAACACTGAAGCTTTCTTT. This sequence encodes CASSPHRPMNTEAFF.

This chain joins TRBV7-2 and TRBJ1-2, with D maybe TRBD1 (5 bases). V dropped 1 base and J dropped 4 bases, with 10 bases sitting between them. The CDR3 is made up of 14 amino acids. Looked up from germline, CDR1 is SGHTA and CDR2 is FQGNSA. As DNA, the CDR3 is TGTGCCAGCAGCTTAGACCGGGGGAGCTATGGCTACACCTTC. Its protein is CASSLDRGSYGYTF.